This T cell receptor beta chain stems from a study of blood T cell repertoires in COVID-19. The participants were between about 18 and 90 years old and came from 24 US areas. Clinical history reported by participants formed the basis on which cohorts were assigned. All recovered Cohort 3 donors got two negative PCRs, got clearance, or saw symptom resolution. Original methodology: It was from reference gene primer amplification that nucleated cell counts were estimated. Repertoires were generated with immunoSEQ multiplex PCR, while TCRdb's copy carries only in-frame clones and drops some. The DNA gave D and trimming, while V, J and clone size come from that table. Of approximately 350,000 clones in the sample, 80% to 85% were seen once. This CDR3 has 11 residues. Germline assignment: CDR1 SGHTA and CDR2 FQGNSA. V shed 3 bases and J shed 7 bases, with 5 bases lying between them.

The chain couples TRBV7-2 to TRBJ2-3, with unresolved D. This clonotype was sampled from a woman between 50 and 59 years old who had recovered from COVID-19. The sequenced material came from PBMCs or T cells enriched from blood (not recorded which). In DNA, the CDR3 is TGTGCCAGCAGCTTTGGCAATACGCAGTATTTT. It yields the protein CASSFGNTQYF. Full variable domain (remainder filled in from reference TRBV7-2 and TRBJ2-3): GAGVSQSPSNKVTEKGKDVELRCDPISGHTALYWYRQSLGQGLEFLIYFQGNSAPDKSGLPSDRFSAERTGGSVSTLTIQRTQQEDSAVYLCASSFGNTQYFGPGTRLTVL.